Listed below are T cell receptor beta chains from one sample, sequenced in a study of blood T cell repertoires in COVID-19. The method was immunoSEQ multiplex PCR; TCRdb's version includes in-frame clones alone and lacks a portion of them. The sample has 30,000 to 35,000 clones, about 78% seen once; the top ten hold less than 9%. The material sequenced was peripheral blood. The receptor set was obtained from a woman aged 60-75 years with acute or convalescent COVID-19. Each CDR3 is given with its conserved first and last residue. The order of the fields is D gene, CDR3 length, V gene, J gene, clone size, CDR3 DNA, CDR3 protein. D genes are given only for firm matches. Only part of the rows carry a size: once, few, many, or a class if the clone is expanded.

>-|14|TRBV9|TRBJ1-1|-
TGTGCCAGCAGCGTAGACAGGGAGAGCACTGAAGCTTTCTTT
CASSVDRESTEAFF
>TRBD2|12|TRBV11-2|TRBJ2-7|-
TGTGCCAGCGAATCTAGCGGCTACGAGCAGTACTTC
CASESSGYEQYF
>-|12|TRBV7-6|TRBJ1-2|-
TGTGCCAGCAGCAGAGACAGCCGCGGCTACACCTTC
CASSRDSRGYTF
>-|14|TRBV5-8|TRBJ1-6|-
TGTGCCAGCAGCTTGGGACAGTGGAATTCACCCCTCCACTTT
CASSLGQWNSPLHF
>TRBD2|14|TRBV19|TRBJ2-3|-
TGTGCCAGTACGGTGACGGGGGGGAGGAGTACGCAGTATTTT
CASTVTGGRSTQYF
>TRBD1|16|TRBV28|TRBJ2-1|-
TGTGCCAGCAGTTTATTGTCGGGACAGGGAAGGAATGAGCAGTTCTTC
CASSLLSGQGRNEQFF
>-|13|TRBV19|TRBJ1-1|once
TGTGCCAGTAGTTCAACAGGGAACACTGAAGCTTTCTTT
CASSSTGNTEAFF
>-|15|TRBV4-1|TRBJ2-7|once
TGCGCCAGCAGCGCCTCCGGGACACCCTTAGGCGAGCAGTACTTC
CASSASGTPLGEQYF
>-|14|TRBV10-1|TRBJ1-1|-
TGCGCCAGCAGCGCGCGCGGAGCGAGCACTGAAGCTTTCTTT
CASSARGASTEAFF
>-|12|TRBV29-1|TRBJ2-7|few
TGCAGCGTTGTGGCAGGCGCCTACGAGCAGTACTTC
CSVVAGAYEQYF
>TRBD2|16|TRBV5-1|TRBJ2-1|-
TGCGCCAGCAGCTTGGCCTCGGGCGGGGGGTACAATGAGCAGTTCTTC
CASSLASGGGYNEQFF
>TRBD1|15|TRBV19|TRBJ1-4|-
TGTGCCAGTGGGACAGGGGGCTCGTCTAATGAAAAACTGTTTTTT
CASGTGGSSNEKLFF
>-|11|TRBV19|TRBJ2-1|few
TGTGCCAGTAGTAACTGGAATGAGCAGTTCTTC
CASSNWNEQFF
>TRBD1|16|TRBV5-1|TRBJ2-5|-
TGCGCCAGCAGCCCGGAACAGGGGGCCCCGGGGGAGACCCAGTACTTC
CASSPEQGAPGETQYF
>-|15|TRBV5-1|TRBJ2-3|-
TGCGCCAGCAGCTTGGATTTTGGCTCCACAGATACGCAGTATTTT
CASSLDFGSTDTQYF
>-|15|TRBV15|TRBJ2-1|-
TGTGCCACCAGCAGAGGGGACAATCAGGGGAGTGAGCAGTTCTTC
CATSRGDNQGSEQFF
>-|14|TRBV18|TRBJ2-5|-
TGTGCCAGCTCCGCAATAGGGGGACAAGAGACCCAGTACTTC
CASSAIGGQETQYF
>-|17|TRBV5-5|TRBJ1-3|few
TGTGCCAGCAGCTTGGAAGCATCGAGAGGCTTCGGAAACACCATATATTTT
CASSLEASRGFGNTIYF
>-|12|TRBV14|TRBJ1-4|once
TGTGCCAGCAGCCTCAGGGGTGAAAAACTGTTTTTT
CASSLRGEKLFF
>TRBD2|15|TRBV5-1|TRBJ2-1|-
TGCGCCAGCAGCTTAAGCGGGGGGACGTACAATGAGCAGTTCTTC
CASSLSGGTYNEQFF
>-|16|TRBV5-8|TRBJ1-3|-
TGTGCCAGCAGCTTGGCCGGACGGACTCCTGGAAACACCATATATTTT
CASSLAGRTPGNTIYF
>TRBD1|15|TRBV4-1|TRBJ1-4|-
TGCGCCAGCAGCCGAACCGGGACAGTCAATGAAAAACTGTTTTTT
CASSRTGTVNEKLFF
>-|14|TRBV2|TRBJ1-5|-
TGTGCCAGCAGCGTTGAAAGGGGGAATCAGCCCCAGCATTTT
CASSVERGNQPQHF
>TRBD1|14|TRBV18|TRBJ1-1|-
TGTGCCAGCTCACCACGGACAGGGGGCACTGAAGCTTTCTTT
CASSPRTGGTEAFF
>TRBD1|13|TRBV5-1|TRBJ2-7|-
TGCGCCAGCAGCCGGGACAGGACCTACGAGCAGTACTTC
CASSRDRTYEQYF
>-|14|TRBV5-4|TRBJ2-2|-
TGTGCCAGCAGCTTGGTTAGCTATACCGGGGAGCTGTTTTTT
CASSLVSYTGELFF
>-|16|TRBV6-4|TRBJ2-1|-
TGTGCCAGCAGTGACTCCGGACAAATCTCCTACAATGAGCAGTTCTTC
CASSDSGQISYNEQFF
>TRBD1|14|TRBV2|TRBJ2-7|-
TGTGCCAGCAGTGGGACCGGACAGGGAACCGAGCAGTACTTC
CASSGTGQGTEQYF
>TRBD1|14|TRBV7-2|TRBJ2-7|-
TGTGCCAGCAGCCCCGACAGGGTAAGAGGCGAGCAGTACTTC
CASSPDRVRGEQYF
>-|13|TRBV7-8|TRBJ2-7|-
TGTGCCAGCAGCGGTCCATGGGCAGGCGAGCAGTACTTC
CASSGPWAGEQYF
>-|12|TRBV2|TRBJ1-5|-
TGTGCCAGCAGTTTTCTCAATCAGCCCCAGCATTTT
CASSFLNQPQHF
>TRBD1|15|TRBV5-1|TRBJ2-7|-
TGCGCCAGCAGCATCGGACAGGGGGCCACCTACGAGCAGTACTTC
CASSIGQGATYEQYF
>TRBD1|16|TRBV7-9|TRBJ1-6|-
TGTGCCAGCAGCTTAATTCGGACAGGACGAAATTCACCCCTCCACTTT
CASSLIRTGRNSPLHF
>-|14|TRBV7-9|TRBJ1-1|-
TGTGCCAGCAGCTTTCCTCTTACAATAACTGAAGCTTTCTTT
CASSFPLTITEAFF
>-|16|TRBV25-1|TRBJ2-7|-
TGTGCCAGCAGTGGGGGGCCCGGGACAAGCCCCTACGAGCAGTACTTC
CASSGGPGTSPYEQYF
>-|16|TRBV3-1/TRBV3-2|TRBJ2-3|-
TGTGCCAGCAGCCAAGACCACTACTTTCCCGAGGGGGCGCAGTATTTT
CASSQDHYFPEGAQYF
>-|13|TRBV6-5|TRBJ2-1|-
TGTGCCAGCAGTTACGGGGCTGGCGATGAGCAGTTCTTC
CASSYGAGDEQFF
>TRBD2|14|TRBV5-1|TRBJ2-7|-
TGCGCCAGCAGCTTGTACGGGGGGGATTACGAGCAGTACTTC
CASSLYGGDYEQYF
>TRBD1|15|TRBV5-5|TRBJ1-1|-
TGTGCCAGCAGCCAACTGACAGGGTCGAACACTGAAGCTTTCTTT
CASSQLTGSNTEAFF
>-|14|TRBV6-5|TRBJ1-2|-
TGTGCCAGCAGTTATTCTGGGGGCCCCTATGGCTACACCTTC
CASSYSGGPYGYTF
>TRBD1|16|TRBV5-5|TRBJ1-6|-
TGTGCCAGCAGCTTGGAAGGGACAGGGAATAATTCACCCCTCCACTTT
CASSLEGTGNNSPLHF